This TCR beta chain is drawn from a study of blood T cells in healthy people across ages (dated by TCRdb to the mid-2010s). At the level of the whole study: In model experiments, template switching captured roughly one uniquely barcoded TCR beta cDNA molecule for every two T cells. Using deep sequencing normalized with unique cDNA molecular identifiers, the study measured how TCR beta repertoire diversity changes with age. Donors were grouped into four age groups: young (average 16 years), middle-aged (over 35), aged (around 62) and long-lived (about 89). To avoid experimental bias, donors of different ages were distributed randomly across sequencing lanes. For two donors (one aged 18 to 29 and one aged 80 or older), the study analyzed two additional independent replicas of 1 million unique cDNA reads from the same blood draw. Paper-wide results and their limitations: Total diversity estimates from one million sequenced T cells were considered lower bounds and underestimates. A strong correlation was found between observed TCR beta diversity and the percentage of naive T cells measured by flow cytometry. Since profiling was done on bulk unsorted PBMCs, naive and antigen-experienced compartments could not be conclusively compared. Compared with the aged group, the long-lived group had more naive CD4+ T cells, fewer expanded clones and increased TCR diversity, suggesting age selection. Observed TCR beta diversity per million T cells fell roughly linearly with age, and a significant reduction was already apparent by age roughly 40. Because donor CMV infection status was unknown, age-related changes in expanded clonotypes were potentially confounded.

Details on this clonotype: No cognate antigen has been identified for it. No per-base quality is available; no much larger clone lies one base away.

The library was prepared using 5' RACE. Reads for this sample came from an Illumina HiSeq 2500. The second PCR ran for about 6 to 12 cycles and used a J-beta primer mix along with a sample-barcoded 5' primer. A unique molecular identifier was introduced onto each TCR beta cDNA molecule by a template-switch 5' adaptor carrying 12 random nucleotides. Each sample yielded at least 3 million CDR3-containing paired-end reads. First-strand cDNA was synthesized from all RNA with the Mint cDNA synthesis kit, primed by a TRBC-specific oligonucleotide. Following uracil-DNA glycosylase treatment, a first 18-cycle PCR with universal primers M1SS and BC2_uni_R was performed on all cDNA. Processing in the source paper ran as follows. Normalization of each sample was performed by random selection of 1 million high-quality reads, each carrying a distinct molecular identifier. Instead of being binned into consensus sequences, reads that shared molecular identifiers were thrown out. MiTCR, with a Q25 quality threshold and the strictest error-elimination algorithm, was used for CDR3 identification, clonotype clustering and error correction. Lower-bound total TCR beta diversity was estimated with a nonparametric unseen species model using Euler transformation. TCRdb took the public reads, trimmed them with fastp at Q25, ran MiXCR for clone calling and kept in-frame beta chains. Duplicate CDR3 protein sequences are folded into a single record with the most common DNA and genes. V and J calls and clone size were set by TCRdb, not the authors. The sample data list 1 million to 1.2 million distinct CDR3 sequences, and around two fifths of these were observed just once. Around 14% of the sample belongs to the ten largest clones.

The CDR1 and CDR2 encoded by the germline V gene are MDHEN and SYDVKM. V loses 2 bases at its end and J loses 4 bases; junction bases beyond the gene matches: 7. Including the terminal cysteine and phenylalanine, the CDR3 comprises 15 residues. Just CDR3 DNA is preserved here, 45 bases in frame from base 1. The approximately 39 donors, aged about 6 to 100 years, were systemically healthy Caucasian individuals from Russia. Roughly 9 milliliters of peripheral blood were drawn from each donor into EDTA-treated Vacutainer tubes. Ficoll-Paque density-gradient centrifugation was used to isolate PBMCs, with at least 7 million per sample. Trizol reagent was used to extract total RNA from the PBMCs, yielding at least 6 micrograms per sample. For every donor, flow cytometry on a PBMC aliquot measured the percentage of naive CD45RAhigh/CD27high T cells.

The V and J genes are TRBV28 and TRBJ2-5; the central 7 bases match TRBD2. The origin of this receptor is a young man in good health. The material sequenced was blood. The CDR3 region has the sequence CASSLGGVRRETQYF. DNA sequence: TGTGCCAGCAGTTTAGGGGGGGTAAGGCGAGAGACCCAGTACTTC.